The next 13 T cell receptor beta chains were all read from a single sample in a study of OX40 agonist ivuxolimab in advanced cancers. Sequencing used immunoSEQ multiplex PCR; TCRdb keeps in-frame clones, though not all of them. The table records about 66,000 clones, about three quarters of them present only once. This specimen consisted of CD4+ or CD8+ T cells sorted from blood, obtained in a trial of the OX40 agonist ivuxolimab. The source is an adult with an advanced solid tumor such as melanoma, head and neck, liver or kidney cancer.

As for this clone: At one of its ends the junction is not consistent with the germline gene, which may arise from a read error. The chain employs TRBV7-2 and TRBJ1-1; D may be TRBD1 (6 bases). The CDR3 is made up of 13 amino acids. Germline CDR1 and CDR2: SGHTA and FQGNSA. CDR3 nucleotides: TGTGCCAGCAACTTAGGACAGTACACTGAAGCTTTCTTT. It specifies CASNLGQYTEAFF.

V and J are TRBV7-8 and TRBJ2-5, with 10 nucleotides matching TRBD2. CDR1 is SGHVS and CDR2 is FQNEAQ in the germline V gene. V gave up 4 bases and J gave up 4 bases; unmatched junction bases: 9. This CDR3 spans 16 amino acids. CDR3 in amino acids: CASSSSGTSVGETQYF. In nucleotides, the CDR3 is TGTGCCAGCAGCTCCTCCGGGACTAGCGTAGGAGAGACCCAGTACTTC.

The CDR3 spells CASSLGPRDGYYEQYF. In DNA form, the CDR3 reads TGTGCCAGCAGCCTTGGCCCTCGGGACGGTTACTACGAGCAGTACTTC. The chain employs TRBV12-1 and TRBJ2-7. TRBV12-1 is a known pseudogene. The CDR3 runs to 16 residues.

The J gene is TRBJ1-6, the V gene TRBV19; D gene unclear. The V end was cut by 1 base, the J end by 9 bases, with 13 bases between. CDR1 LNHDA and CDR2 SQIVND come from the germline V gene (reference sequence). CDR3 length equals 15 residues. The chain's CDR3 is CASSIGSPLGSPLHF. The CDR3 DNA sequence: TGTGCCAGTAGTATAGGTTCCCCACTTGGTTCACCCCTCCACTTT.

The rearrangement links TRBV5-1 to TRBJ2-1; 8 bases match TRBD1. Per germline, CDR1 SGHRS and CDR2 YFSETQ. V was pared by 4 bases and J by 6 bases, with 9 bases of the junction left unmatched. The CDR3 is 15 residues long. CDR3 loop: CASSLSPDRVNEQFF. CDR3 sequence (DNA): TGCGCCAGCAGCCTATCACCGGACAGGGTCAATGAGCAGTTCTTC.

This clone was observed a handful of times. The chain joins TRBV6-6 to TRBJ1-1, with D unresolved. The CDR3 has 15 residues. The V gene lost 3 bases and the J gene lost 3 bases, with 14 bases spanning the gap. CDR1 is MNHNY, CDR2 SVGAGI, per germline (reference sequence). Here the CDR3 reads CASSYTRQADTEAFF. The CDR3 region has the DNA TGTGCCAGCAGTTATACGAGACAAGCGGACACTGAAGCTTTCTTT.

V and J are TRBV11-2 and TRBJ1-6; D gene uncertain. V dropped 1 base and J dropped 8 bases, with 15 bases sitting between them. The CDR3 runs 16 residues. Germline V lookup: CDR1 SGHAT, CDR2 FQNNGV. CDR3 bases: TGTGCCAGCAGCTTAGCCGGCCACCCTGGGCATTCACCCCTCCACTTT. Translated, it gives CASSLAGHPGHSPLHF.

The chain links TRBV19 to TRBJ2-1; D call uncertain. Germline V gene sequence: CDR1 LNHDA, CDR2 SQIVND (reference sequence). V lost 1 base and J 9 bases, leaving 7 bases between the germline ends. This CDR3 has 12 amino acids. The CDR3: CASSIGWSEQFF. For the CDR3, the DNA is TGTGCCAGTAGTATAGGATGGAGTGAGCAGTTCTTC.

In its sample, this clone was seen once. V is TRBV21-1 and J is TRBJ2-1; the DNA was not compared with TRBD2, the D call given in the table. TRBV21-1 counts as a pseudogene. CDR3 length: 12 amino acids. This chain's CDR3 is CASILTRGEQFF. The CDR3 region has the DNA TGTGCCAGCATTCTAACGCGGGGGGAGCAGTTCTTC.

The rearrangement uses TRBV7-6 and TRBJ2-3, with 10 bases identical to TRBD2. Losses at the gene ends were 5 bases for V and 4 bases for J; bases not matched to a gene: 6. The CDR3 length is 15 residues. Germline-derived CDR1 and CDR2 are SGHVS and FNYEAQ. CDR3 sequence: CASSPRTSGSDTQYF. The CDR3 nucleotides read TGTGCCAGCAGCCCCCGGACTAGCGGTTCAGATACGCAGTATTTT. Drawing the rest from reference TRBV7-6 and TRBJ2-3, the complete variable domain is GAGVSQSPRYKVTKRGQDVALRCDPISGHVSLYWYRQALGQGPEFLTYFNYEAQQDKSGLPNDRFSAERPEGSISTLTIQRTEQRDSAMYRCASSPRTSGSDTQYFGPGTRLTVL.

V gene TRBV19 combines with J gene TRBJ1-2; D is uncertain. V lost 4 bases to trimming and J lost 8 bases, with 8 bases between them. The CDR3 sequence is 11 residues long. The germline CDR1 and CDR2 sequences are LNHDA and SQIVND (reference sequence). This CDR3 is CASSTPRGYTF. CDR3 in DNA: TGTGCCAGTAGTACCCCTAGGGGCTACACCTTC.

J is TRBJ2-1 and V is TRBV7-2; D is undetermined. V dropped 0 bases and J dropped 6 bases, with 3 bases sitting between them. This CDR3 is 12 amino acids long. Per germline, CDR1 SGHTA and CDR2 FQGNSA. The CDR3 region has the DNA TGTGCCAGCAGCTTAGCGGCCAATGAGCAGTTCTTC. Protein sequence: CASSLAANEQFF.

This clone was counted once. The CDR3 reads CASQYNTGGEQYF. In DNA, the CDR3 is TGTGCCAGCCAGTACAATACAGGGGGCGAGCAGTACTTC. J is TRBJ2-7 and V is TRBV27; 8 nucleotides match TRBD1. The CDR3 has 13 amino acids. Per germline, CDR1 MNHEY and CDR2 SMNVEV (reference sequence). V shed 8 bases and J 6 bases; nucleotides not matched to a gene: 9.